This T cell receptor beta chain was observed in a study of shared clonotypes between healthy human individuals. This table comes from immunoSEQ multiplex PCR, and its TCRdb copy is limited to in-frame clones, with some not included. This repertoire shows about 2.4 million clones, approximately 93% found once; its top ten account for roughly 0.36%. In the CD4+ fraction, cells were divided into CD45RA+ naive and CD45RA-negative memory subsets. On this clone itself: Its antigen remains unidentified.

Points from the study as a whole: The four-donor shared clonotypes exceeded non-shared clonotypes in generation probability, with non-shared ones scoring lower.

The TCR sequence derives from a man aged 18-30 years in good health. Some clones in this sample may be carry-over from other donors' samples. Specimen: naive CD4+ T cells from PBMCs. Specified subset: CD45RA+ positively selected.

CDR3 DNA sequence: TGTGCCAGCAATTTGTCCCTCGGTGAAGCTTTCTTT. Its translation is CASNLSLGEAFF. The chain recombines TRBV6-1 with TRBJ1-1; D gene unclear. V lost 7 bases to trimming and J lost 7 bases, with 13 bases between them. The CDR3 runs 12 residues. Germline V lookup: CDR1 MNHNS, CDR2 SASEGT.